Below, one T cell receptor beta chain is given with its context. This specimen comes from a study of human T cells and chemical hapten exposure. Trimming pared 1 base from V and 2 bases from J, leaving 15 bases between. Germline values: CDR1 DFQATT, CDR2 SNEGSKA (reference sequence). CDR3 length: 16 residues. Via MiXCR, TCRdb re-called the RACE reads, giving one row per CDR3 protein. The data show under 85,000 distinct CDR3 sequences, about 9.3% seen once. Time point: patch test 1, 2 weeks after DPC sensitization. Treatment meaning: therapeutic diphenylcyclopropenone sensitization with weekly scalp DPC.

The receptor's source is a woman aged 45-59 years with alopecia areata. Some clones in this sample may be carry-over from other donors' samples. Here the sequenced sample was whole blood, taken in connection with sensitization to the hapten diphenylcyclopropenone (DPC). V is TRBV20-1 and J is TRBJ2-1; D is unclear. CDR3 region: CSARGGLRGAYNEQFF. The DNA of the CDR3 is TGCAGTGCTAGAGGGGGATTAAGAGGCGCCTACAATGAGCAGTTCTTC.